A selection of T cell receptor beta chains follows, all from one sample in a study of identical twins. TCRdb fed the 5' RACE reads into MiXCR, producing one record per CDR3 protein. This sample has around 670,000 distinct CDR3 sequences, with around 6% found just once. Sequenced sample: naive T cells sorted from blood. These receptors were collected from a man in his late teens or twenties in good health. CDR3s include the opening cysteine and the closing phenylalanine or tryptophan. A D gene is named only where the DNA matches it firmly. Not all rows give a size; the values are once, few, many and, for expanded clones, a class.

j_call,clone_size,v_call,d_call,cdr3_nt,cdr3_aa
TRBJ2-7,NA,TRBV7-2,TRBD2,TGTGCCAGCAGTTTTAGCGGGAGCTTGTACGAGCAGTACTTC,CASSFSGSLYEQYF
TRBJ2-7,NA,TRBV6-5,TRBD2,TGTGCCAGCAGTTACGTGGGGGGGGGACTAGCGGACTCCTACGAGCAGTACTTC,CASSYVGGGLADSYEQYF
TRBJ1-1,NA,TRBV5-1,NA,TGCGCCAGCAGCTCCGGGCGAACTGAAGCTTTCTTT,CASSSGRTEAFF
TRBJ2-1,NA,TRBV6-1,TRBD2,TGTGCCAGCAGGGCTCTGAGCGGGAGCTCCTACAATGAGCAGTTCTTC,CASRALSGSSYNEQFF
TRBJ1-1,many,TRBV12-3/TRBV12-4,TRBD1,TGTGCCAGCAGAGATGACAGGGGCCCCACTGAAGCTTTCTTT,CASRDDRGPTEAFF
TRBJ2-7,many,TRBV20-1,NA,TGCAGTGCGGATACTAGAGGAACGATCTACGAGCAGTACTTC,CSADTRGTIYEQYF
TRBJ2-5,NA,TRBV3-1,TRBD2,TGTGCCAGCAGCCAAGTTTTGTCAGCGGGGAGGGAGACCCAGTACTTC,CASSQVLSAGRETQYF
TRBJ2-2,few,TRBV6-2/TRBV6-3,NA,TGTGCCAGCAGTTTTGGCCGGGAGATCAACACCGGGGAGCTGTTTTTT,CASSFGREINTGELFF
TRBJ2-1,many,TRBV20-1,NA,TGCAGTGCTAGCCCCATATCTGGGAGCTCCTACAATGAGCAGTTCTTC,CSASPISGSSYNEQFF
TRBJ2-3,many,TRBV12-3/TRBV12-4,NA,TGTGCCAGCAGTTTACTTGGGGGGCGCACAGATACGCAGTATTTT,CASSLLGGRTDTQYF
TRBJ2-2,NA,TRBV12-5,NA,TGTGCTAGTGGTTTGCGGCAGGGAGGCGACACCGGGGAGCTGTTTTTT,CASGLRQGGDTGELFF
TRBJ2-7,many,TRBV12-3/TRBV12-4,TRBD1,TGTGCCAGCAGTTTAAGGGGGCAGGTAGGAGTGGGCTACGAGCAGTACTTC,CASSLRGQVGVGYEQYF
TRBJ2-5,many,TRBV6-1,NA,TGTGCCAGCAGTCCCCCTACGGGCGGCCAAGAGACCCAGTACTTC,CASSPPTGGQETQYF
TRBJ2-5,many,TRBV27,NA,TGTGCCAGCAGTGGATCGGGGTTCCGAGAGACCCAGTACTTC,CASSGSGFRETQYF
TRBJ1-1,many,TRBV28,NA,TGTGCCAGCAGTTTCTCTGGGGGCTTGGCTGAAGCTTTCTTT,CASSFSGGLAEAFF
TRBJ2-3,many,TRBV29-1,TRBD2,TGCAGCGTTGAGGGGCGGGAGCGGCGAGATACGCAGTATTTT,CSVEGRERRDTQYF
TRBJ2-5,few,TRBV25-1,TRBD2,TGTGCCAGCAGTGAAGGGGTAGCGGGAGTACAAGAGACCCAGTACTTC,CASSEGVAGVQETQYF
TRBJ2-5,NA,TRBV6-5,NA,TGTGCCAGCAGTTACAATTCGGAGACCCAGTACTTC,CASSYNSETQYF
TRBJ1-1,few,TRBV30,NA,TGTGCCTGGAGTCCCCCGGGAGGGGGGCGTATCGAAGCTTTCTTT,CAWSPPGGGRIEAFF
TRBJ1-2,many,TRBV29-1,TRBD1,TGCAGCGTTGAATTCCGGGACAGGGACGGCTACACCTTC,CSVEFRDRDGYTF
TRBJ2-1,few,TRBV5-5,NA,TGTGCCAGCACCGTCGCAGGGGTGGGATACGATGAGCAGTTCTTC,CASTVAGVGYDEQFF
TRBJ2-1,few,TRBV11-3,TRBD2,TGTGCCAGCAGCCTGGGGGGGAGGGAAGGTGAGCAGTTCTTC,CASSLGGREGEQFF
TRBJ1-5,NA,TRBV20-1,NA,TGCAGTGCTGGGGGGGGACGGGACCTGCAGCCCCAGCATTTT,CSAGGGRDLQPQHF
TRBJ1-4,many,TRBV9,NA,TGTGCCAGCAGCGTTGACCCCACCGGGCCCCAGGAGGAAAAACTGTTTTTT,CASSVDPTGPQEEKLFF
TRBJ1-1,many,TRBV29-1,NA,TGCAGCGTTGGCCGGACGATAGCCGTAACTGAAGCTTTCTTT,CSVGRTIAVTEAFF
TRBJ2-2,few,TRBV5-5,TRBD1,TGTGCCAGCAGCCTACAGGGGTGGGCCACCGGGGAGCTGTTTTTT,CASSLQGWATGELFF
TRBJ2-7,many,TRBV5-1,TRBD2,TGCGCCAGCAGCTTGGAACTAGCGGATGCCTACGAGCAGTACTTC,CASSLELADAYEQYF
TRBJ2-5,many,TRBV7-9,NA,TGTGCCAGCAGCTTGCGAGACACGTCTCATGTGACCCAGTACTTC,CASSLRDTSHVTQYF
TRBJ2-7,many,TRBV28,TRBD2,TGTGCCAGCAGTGCGGGAGGGAGCTCCTACGAGCAGTACTTC,CASSAGGSSYEQYF
TRBJ1-1,many,TRBV5-1,TRBD1,TGCGCCAGCAGCTCCGGGACAGGGTCCCCTGAAGCTTTCTTT,CASSSGTGSPEAFF
TRBJ1-1,many,TRBV29-1,NA,TGCAGCGTTGAAGTATCGGTGGGGACTGAAGCTTTCTTT,CSVEVSVGTEAFF
TRBJ2-7,many,TRBV20-1,NA,TGCAGTGCTAGTAGGGGCTACGAGCAGTACTTC,CSASRGYEQYF
TRBJ1-1,many,TRBV7-6,NA,TGTGCCAGCAGCTTAGACGGGATGAACACTGAAGCTTTCTTT,CASSLDGMNTEAFF
TRBJ2-1,many,TRBV5-1,NA,TGCGCCAGCAGCTTGGTTGCATCCGACGATGAGCAGTTCTTC,CASSLVASDDEQFF
TRBJ1-2,many,TRBV21-1,NA,TGTGCCAGCCTGCTACGTGTCCTCTATGGCTACACCTTC,CASLLRVLYGYTF
TRBJ2-7,many,TRBV27,NA,TGTGCCAGCAGACAGGCAGGGGACTACGAGCAGTACTTC,CASRQAGDYEQYF
TRBJ2-1,many,TRBV4-1,NA,TGCGCCAGCAGCCAAGAAGAAAAAGGGCGGACCTACAATGAGCAGTTCTTC,CASSQEEKGRTYNEQFF
TRBJ1-1,few,TRBV5-1,NA,TGCGCCAGCAGCTTGGCTAACCCTTCTAACACTGAAGCTTTCTTT,CASSLANPSNTEAFF